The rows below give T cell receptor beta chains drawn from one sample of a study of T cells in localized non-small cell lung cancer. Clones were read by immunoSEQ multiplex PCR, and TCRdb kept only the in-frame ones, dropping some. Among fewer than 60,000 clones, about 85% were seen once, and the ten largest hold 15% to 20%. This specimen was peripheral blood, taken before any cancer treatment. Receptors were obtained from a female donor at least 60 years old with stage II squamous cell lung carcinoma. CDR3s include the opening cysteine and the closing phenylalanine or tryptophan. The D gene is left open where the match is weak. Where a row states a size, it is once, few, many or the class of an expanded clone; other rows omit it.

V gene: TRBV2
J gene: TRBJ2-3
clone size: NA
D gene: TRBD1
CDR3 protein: CASRDRGPEDTQYF
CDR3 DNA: TGTGCCAGCAGGGACAGGGGGCCTGAGGATACGCAGTATTTT

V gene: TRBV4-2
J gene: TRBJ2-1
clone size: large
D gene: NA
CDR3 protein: CASSQESGPYNEQFF
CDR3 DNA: TGTGCCAGCAGCCAAGAGTCGGGGCCCTACAATGAGCAGTTCTTC

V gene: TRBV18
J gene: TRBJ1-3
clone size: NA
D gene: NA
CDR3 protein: CASSLAHPNTGDTIYF
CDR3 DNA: TGTGCCAGCTCACTAGCACACCCAAATACGGGGGACACCATATATTTT

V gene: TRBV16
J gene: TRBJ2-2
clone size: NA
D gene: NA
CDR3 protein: CASSQNQLNTGELFF
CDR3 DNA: TGTGCCAGCAGCCAGAACCAGTTGAACACCGGGGAGCTGTTTTTT

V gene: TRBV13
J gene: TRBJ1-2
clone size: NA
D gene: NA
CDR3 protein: CASSLVPSNYGYTF
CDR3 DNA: TGTGCCAGCAGCTTAGTACCTTCCAACTATGGCTACACCTTC

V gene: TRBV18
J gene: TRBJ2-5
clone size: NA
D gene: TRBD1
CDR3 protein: CASSQQPGTVQETQYF
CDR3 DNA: TGTGCCAGCTCACAACAGCCCGGGACAGTTCAAGAGACCCAGTACTTC

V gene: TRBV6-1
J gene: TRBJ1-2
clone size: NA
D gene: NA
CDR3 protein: CASSDSGFGYTF
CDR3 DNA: TGTGCCAGCAGTGACTCAGGGTTTGGCTACACCTTC

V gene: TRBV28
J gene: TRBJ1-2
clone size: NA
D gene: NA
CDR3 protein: CASSFITGVRYGYTF
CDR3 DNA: TGTGCCAGCAGTTTTATAACTGGGGTACGCTATGGCTACACCTTC

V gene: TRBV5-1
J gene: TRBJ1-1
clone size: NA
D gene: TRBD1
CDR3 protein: CASSAGGASGEAFF
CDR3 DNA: TGCGCCAGCAGCGCAGGGGGCGCGAGTGGTGAAGCTTTCTTT

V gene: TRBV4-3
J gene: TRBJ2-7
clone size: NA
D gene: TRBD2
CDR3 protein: CASSPLGGSGLEQYF
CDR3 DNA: TGCGCCAGCAGCCCCCTGGGAGGGTCGGGGCTCGAGCAGTACTTC

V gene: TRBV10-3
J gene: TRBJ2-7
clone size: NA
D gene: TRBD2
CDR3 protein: CAISESLGLAASYEQYF
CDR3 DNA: TGTGCCATCAGTGAGTCGTTAGGGCTAGCGGCGTCCTACGAGCAGTACTTC

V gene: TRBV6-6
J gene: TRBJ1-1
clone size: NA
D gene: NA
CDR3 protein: CASSYSIRGAGAFF
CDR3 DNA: TGTGCCAGCAGTTACTCGATCAGAGGGGCCGGAGCTTTCTTT

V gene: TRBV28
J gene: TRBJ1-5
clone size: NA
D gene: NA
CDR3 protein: CAGGRVSNQPQHF
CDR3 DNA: TGTGCCGGCGGGCGGGTGAGCAATCAGCCCCAGCATTTT

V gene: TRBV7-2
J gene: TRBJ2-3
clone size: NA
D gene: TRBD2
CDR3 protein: CASRLAGPTDTQYF
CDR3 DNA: TGTGCCAGCAGACTAGCGGGGCCCACAGATACGCAGTATTTT

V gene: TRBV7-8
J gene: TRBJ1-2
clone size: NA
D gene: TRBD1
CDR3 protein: CASSLWGQGYQGDYGYTF
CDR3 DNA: TGTGCCAGCAGCTTATGGGGACAGGGGTATCAGGGGGACTATGGCTACACCTTC

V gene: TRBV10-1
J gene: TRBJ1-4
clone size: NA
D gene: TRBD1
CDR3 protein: CASSGGQGANEKLFF
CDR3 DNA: TGCGCCAGCAGTGGAGGACAGGGGGCTAATGAAAAACTGTTTTTT

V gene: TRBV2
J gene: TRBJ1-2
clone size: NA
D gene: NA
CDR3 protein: CASSGTQGYYGYTF
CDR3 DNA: TGTGCCAGCAGTGGGACACAGGGTTACTATGGCTACACCTTC

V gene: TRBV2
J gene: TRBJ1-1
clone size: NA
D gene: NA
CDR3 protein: CARATKQDTEAFF
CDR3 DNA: TGTGCCAGAGCGACAAAACAGGACACTGAAGCTTTCTTT

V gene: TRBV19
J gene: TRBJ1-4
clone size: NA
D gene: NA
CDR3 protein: CASSLGGGAGEKLFF
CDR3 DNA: TGTGCCAGTAGTTTGGGAGGGGGGGCAGGTGAAAAACTGTTTTTT

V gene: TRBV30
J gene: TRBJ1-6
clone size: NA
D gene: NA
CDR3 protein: CAWKKQLNSPLHF
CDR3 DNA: TGTGCCTGGAAGAAACAGTTGAATTCACCCCTCCACTTT

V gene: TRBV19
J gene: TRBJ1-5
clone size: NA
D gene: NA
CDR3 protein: CASGSPGYGQPQHF
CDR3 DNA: TGTGCCAGTGGGTCCCCTGGCTACGGTCAGCCCCAGCATTTT

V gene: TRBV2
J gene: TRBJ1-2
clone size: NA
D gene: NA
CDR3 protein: CASSEAAVYGYTF
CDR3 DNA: TGTGCCAGCAGTGAAGCGGCGGTTTATGGCTACACCTTC